These 31 T cell receptor beta chains were sequenced from one sample in a study of type 1 regulatory T cells. TCRdb recomputed calls from the reads with MiXCR, one row per CDR3 protein. The table shows 20,000 to 25,000 distinct CDR3 sequences, with roughly 45% occurring only once. Their target antigens are unknown. The specimen was cultured T cells, either the whole culture or a sorted T cell fraction (not recorded which). The receptors derive from a human donor in good health.

This clonotype was seen a few times. The V and J genes are TRBV30 and TRBJ1-2; 7 nucleotides align to TRBD1. In germline, CDR1 is GTSNPN, CDR2 SVGIG (reference sequence). CDR3 length: 16 residues. The junction had 12 bases not matched to a gene; V was cut back by 4 bases and J by 1 base. Written as DNA, the CDR3 is TGTGCCTGGAATTATCGGGCAGGGGGTGTTAACTATGGCTACACCTTC. This translates into CAWNYRAGGVNYGYTF.

The chain recombines TRBV7-2 with TRBJ1-1; D might be TRBD1 (6 bases). Trimming shortened V by 5 bases and J by 1 base, and 11 bases separated the two germline ends. The CDR3 has 14 residues. Germline V gives CDR1 SGHTA, CDR2 FQGNSA. The CDR3 is CASSPGHQNTEAFF. CDR3 DNA: TGTGCCAGCAGCCCGGGACACCAGAACACTGAAGCTTTCTTT.

The CDR3 reads CASSIRHGPVDTQYF. The CDR3 coding sequence is TGTGCCAGTAGTATAAGACATGGGCCGGTGGATACGCAGTATTTT. The rearrangement links TRBV19 to TRBJ2-3; no clear D. Trimming removed 2 bases from V and 6 bases from J, with 15 bases in between. The CDR3 consists of 15 residues. Germline CDR1 is LNHDA and CDR2 is SQIVND (reference sequence).

The rearrangement uses TRBV5-8 and TRBJ2-5; D not resolved. This CDR3 comprises 16 residues. The germline gives CDR1 SGHTS, CDR2 YDEGEE. Trimming removed 7 bases from V and 2 bases from J, with 21 bases in between. The CDR3 bases are TGTGCCAGCGCCGCCGGGCTGGGTTTGTGGCAAGAGACCCAGTACTTC. Its protein is CASAAGLGLWQETQYF. The full variable domain, with the rest looked up from reference TRBV5-8 and TRBJ2-5, is EAGVTQSPTHLIKTRGQQATLRCSPISGHTSVYWYQQALGLGLQFLLWYDEGEERNRGNFPPRFSGRQFPNYSSELNVNALELEDSALYLCASAAGLGLWQETQYFGPGTRLLVL.

This clonotype was seen repeatedly, ten times or more. The chain links TRBV5-5 to TRBJ2-3, with TRBD1 matching 7 bases. Trimming removed 0 bases from V and 2 bases from J; junction bases left unmatched: 3. The CDR3 consists of 15 residues. CDR1 and CDR2 from the germline V gene are SGHKS and YYEKEE (reference sequence). The CDR3 loop reads CASSLGQGHTDTQYF. The CDR3 region has the DNA TGTGCCAGCAGCTTGGGACAGGGTCACACAGATACGCAGTATTTT. The full variable domain, rest sourced from reference TRBV5-5 and TRBJ2-3, is DAGVTQSPTHLIKTRGQQVTLRCSPISGHKSVSWYQQVLGQGPQFIFQYYEKEERGRGNFPDRFSARQFPNYSSELNVNALLLGDSALYLCASSLGQGHTDTQYFGPGTRLTVL.

The V gene is TRBV18, the J gene TRBJ2-7; tentative D call: TRBD2 (6 bases). The CDR3 is 14 residues long. Germline lookup yields CDR1 KGHSH and CDR2 LQKENI. Deletions cut 6 bases from V and 2 bases from J, with 14 bases between. CDR3 in DNA: TGTGCCAGCTCCCTAGGCCGACTAGCCTACGAGCAGTACTTC. Residues: CASSLGRLAYEQYF. Together with reference TRBV18 and TRBJ2-7, the CDR3 gives the full variable domain: NAGVMQNPRHLVRRRGQEARLRCSPMKGHSHVYWYRQLPEEGLKFMVYLQKENIIDESGMPKERFSAEFPKEGPSILRIQQVVRGDSAAYFCASSLGRLAYEQYFGPGTRLTVT.

The chain carries TRBV15 and TRBJ1-5; TRBD1 might be the D (5 bases). CDR3 length: 15 residues. The V and J ends lost 8 bases and 0 bases respectively, with 14 bases between them. From germline, CDR1 is LNHNV and CDR2 YYDKDF (reference sequence). The CDR3 is CATATRGYSNQPQHF. The CDR3, as DNA: TGTGCCACCGCGACTAGGGGCTATAGCAATCAGCCCCAGCATTTT.

This chain connects TRBV11-2 to TRBJ2-2; 12 nucleotides align to TRBD1. The V segment lost 5 bases and the J segment 6 bases; nucleotides outside the gene matches: 4. Germline V lookup: CDR1 SGHAT, CDR2 FQNNGV. This CDR3 has 15 amino acids. CDR3 in amino acids: CASSAGQGAAGELFF. DNA of the CDR3: TGTGCCAGCAGCGCGGGACAGGGGGCGGCCGGGGAGCTGTTTTTT.

CDR3 sequence: CSARGSGGTKIITYEQYF. DNA of the CDR3: TGCAGTGCTAGGGGGAGCGGGGGAACAAAAATAATAACCTACGAGCAGTACTTC. The rearrangement joins TRBV20-1 to TRBJ2-7, with TRBD2 matching over 8 bases. The length of the CDR3 is 18 residues. Germline V lookup: CDR1 DFQATT, CDR2 SNEGSKA (reference sequence). The ends lost 3 bases at V and 2 bases at J; junction bases unmatched: 18.

The rearrangement uses TRBV7-9 and TRBJ2-5; tentatively, D is TRBD2 (7 bases). Germline V lookup: CDR1 SEHNR, CDR2 FQNEAQ (reference sequence). V dropped 5 bases and J dropped 4 bases, with 17 bases sitting between them. This CDR3 has 15 residues. This CDR3 reads CASSQEGGSAETQYF. CDR3 coding DNA: TGTGCCAGCAGCCAAGAGGGGGGGTCGGCAGAGACCCAGTACTTC.

V gene TRBV5-1 combines with J gene TRBJ2-1, with D perhaps TRBD2 (6 bases). Germline assignment: CDR1 SGHRS and CDR2 YFSETQ. Trimming took 4 bases from V and 1 from J, leaving 12 bases between them. The CDR3 loop spans 15 amino acids. CDR3 nucleotides: TGCGCCAGCAGCCTGACGAGCGGGTCCTACAATGAGCAGTTCTTC. Its protein product is CASSLTSGSYNEQFF.

Of note for this clonotype: The conserved final phenylalanine or tryptophan is absent from the CDR3, which likely points to a read error. This chain links TRBV12-3 or TRBV12-4 with TRBJ2-1; D is perhaps TRBD1 (7 bases). Trimming cost V 6 bases and J 2 bases, with 20 bases left between them. The CDR3 is made up of 17 amino acids. CDR3 bases: TGTGCCAGCAGAACCCACGCGGGACAGAGAGCCTACAATGAGCAGTTCTCC. Translated: CASRTHAGQRAYNEQFS.

The sample holds many counts of this clonotype. V is TRBV7-8 and J is TRBJ2-1, with 8 bases identical to TRBD2. This CDR3 is built from 16 residues. CDR1 and CDR2 (germline): SGHVS, FQNEAQ. V lost 5 bases to trimming and J lost 9 bases; unmatched junction nucleotides: 15. The CDR3 DNA sequence: TGTGCCAGCAGCCCCGGCGGGACTAGGAGGGGCGGTGAGCAGTTCTTC. The encoded protein is CASSPGGTRRGGEQFF.

J is TRBJ1-6 and V is TRBV27; the match to TRBD1 covers 7 bases. Germline V gene lookup returns CDR1 MNHEY and CDR2 SMNVEV (reference sequence). This CDR3 is built from 15 residues. V lost 5 bases and J lost 4; bases outside the gene matches: 5. The CDR3, as DNA: TGTGCCAGCAGTGCAGGACAGGTGTATAATTCACCCCTCCACTTT. Amino acids: CASSAGQVYNSPLHF.

The sample holds a few counts of this clonotype. The rearrangement joins TRBV10-3 to TRBJ2-2; 7 positions match TRBD1. Germline trimming cut 11 bases from V and 5 bases from J; bases unmatched to any gene: 5. The CDR3 spans 12 residues. From germline, CDR1 is ENHRY and CDR2 SYGVKD. The CDR3: CAATGDTGELFF. The CDR3 coding sequence is TGTGCCGCCACAGGGGATACCGGGGAGCTGTTTTTT.

This chain links TRBV5-1 with TRBJ2-7; the D gene is possibly TRBD1 (6 bases). This CDR3 spans 14 amino acids. The germline gives CDR1 SGHRS, CDR2 YFSETQ. V was cut by 0 bases and J by 2 bases, with 9 bases left in between. CDR3 sequence: CASSLAGHPYEQYF. The CDR3 DNA sequence: TGCGCCAGCAGCTTGGCGGGACATCCCTACGAGCAGTACTTC.

This clonotype was detected ten times or more. The chain carries TRBV7-2 and TRBJ1-1; possibly TRBD1 for D (5 bases). V was cut by 4 bases and J by 0 bases, with 12 bases left in between. This CDR3 has 15 amino acids. In germline, CDR1 is SGHTA, CDR2 FQGNSA. The CDR3 bases are TGTGCCAGCAGCTCCAGGGTTAGAATGAACACTGAAGCTTTCTTT. Its translation: CASSSRVRMNTEAFF. The entire variable domain, with the rest obtained from reference TRBV7-2 and TRBJ1-1, is as follows: GAGVSQSPSNKVTEKGKDVELRCDPISGHTALYWYRQSLGQGLEFLIYFQGNSAPDKSGLPSDRFSAERTGGSVSTLTIQRTQQEDSAVYLCASSSRVRMNTEAFFGQGTRLTVV.

V usage is TRBV29-1 and J usage is TRBJ2-7; 9 bases match TRBD2. V was clipped by 6 bases and J by 4 bases; unmatched bases: 4. This CDR3 is 12 amino acids long. Germline CDR1 SQVTM, CDR2 ANQGSEA. DNA for the CDR3: TGCAGCGTCCTAGCGGGGACTTACGAGCAGTACTTC. Its protein is CSVLAGTYEQYF.

The CDR3 protein is CSVSGGGVTDTQYF. Written as DNA, the CDR3 is TGCAGCGTTTCTGGCGGGGGGGTGACAGATACGCAGTATTTT. The chain recombines TRBV29-1 with TRBJ2-3; TRBD2 aligns across 9 bases. This CDR3 has 14 residues. The ends lost 5 bases at V and 3 bases at J; junction bases unmatched: 6. CDR1 is SQVTM and CDR2 is ANQGSEA in the germline V gene.

This chain uses TRBV2 with TRBJ2-2; no clear D gene. The V gene lost 4 bases and the J gene lost 1 base, with 13 bases spanning the gap. Germline CDR1 and CDR2: SNHLY and FYNNEI. The CDR3 is made up of 16 amino acids. The DNA of the CDR3 is TGTGCCAGCAGTGTTGGAAGGGTTGGGAACACCGGGGAGCTGTTTTTT. Amino acids: CASSVGRVGNTGELFF.

The gene calls are TRBV30 and TRBJ2-7; no definite D call. Germline V gives CDR1 GTSNPN, CDR2 SVGIG (reference sequence). The V and J ends lost 4 bases and 2 bases respectively, with 18 bases between them. This CDR3 has 15 residues. CDR3 in DNA: TGTGCCTGGACTCCAGTGGCTTGGGTCCCCTACGAGCAGTACTTC. It yields the protein CAWTPVAWVPYEQYF.

The chain combines TRBV7-2 with TRBJ2-1; tentatively, D is TRBD2 (5 bases). The CDR3 contains 16 residues. CDR1 and CDR2 from the germline V gene are SGHTA and FQGNSA. Trimming pared 1 base from V and 7 bases from J, leaving 17 bases between. The DNA for the CDR3 is TGTGCCAGCAGCTTAGGGTCAGCGGCCAAGTGGAATGAGCAGTTCTTC. Residues: CASSLGSAAKWNEQFF.

The sample holds a few counts of this clonotype. The chain joins TRBV20-1 to TRBJ2-5; 11 bases match TRBD2. The length of the CDR3 is 15 residues. The V gene end was trimmed by 0 bases and the J gene end by 3 bases; junction bases not matched to a gene: 3. Germline-derived CDR1 and CDR2 are DFQATT and SNEGSKA (reference sequence). The CDR3 is CSARDASGGKETQYF. CDR3 DNA sequence: TGCAGTGCTAGAGATGCTAGCGGGGGGAAAGAGACCCAGTACTTC.

To note about this clonotype: One junction end does not reproduce the germline sequence, and a read error may be involved. The chain joins TRBV28 to TRBJ1-2, with D unclear. There are 12 residues in the CDR3. CDR1 is MDHEN and CDR2 is SYDVKM in the germline V gene. CDR3 in DNA: TGTGCCAGCAGCCCTCCCCCGGGAACCCCGATCTTC. Translated, it gives CASSPPPGTPIF.

By sample share, this clonotype is medium-sized. The rearrangement joins TRBV7-6 to TRBJ2-5; TRBD1 aligns across 8 bases. V lost 3 bases to trimming and J lost 2 bases; unmatched junction nucleotides: 5. Germline CDR1 and CDR2: SGHVS and FNYEAQ. The CDR3 is 15 amino acids. CDR3 DNA: TGTGCCAGCAGCTTGGTACGGACAGGGCAAGAGACCCAGTACTTC. This gives the protein CASSLVRTGQETQYF.

On this clonotype itself: One junction end does not reproduce the germline sequence, and a read error may be involved. The chain couples TRBV6-5 to TRBJ1-6, with D tentatively TRBD1 (5 bases). This CDR3 contains 13 residues. The germline gives CDR1 MNHEY, CDR2 SVGAGI. Here the CDR3 reads CTSSPGRNSPLHF. The CDR3 bases are TGTACCAGCAGTCCGGGACGGAATTCACCCCTCCACTTT.

This sequence joins TRBV18 and TRBJ1-5; D not resolved. This CDR3 contains 14 residues. Germline V gives CDR1 KGHSH, CDR2 LQKENI. V lost 4 bases and J 0 bases, leaving 7 bases between the germline ends. CDR3 in DNA: TGTGCCAGCTCACGGGTTTCTAGCAATCAGCCCCAGCATTTT. Protein sequence: CASSRVSSNQPQHF.

The V call is TRBV4-1, the J call TRBJ1-2, with TRBD1 matching over 7 bases. The CDR3 extends over 15 amino acids. CDR1 is MGHRA and CDR2 is YSYEKL in the germline V gene. With 1 base clipped from V and 8 bases from J, the junction kept 10 bases outside the gene matches. The CDR3 loop reads CASSQGIQGFRGYTF. CDR3 DNA: TGCGCCAGCAGCCAAGGCATACAGGGGTTCAGGGGCTACACCTTC.

The rearrangement joins TRBV6-5 to TRBJ1-6; D gene ambiguous. V was shortened by 6 bases and J by 14 bases, with 20 bases between the two germline ends. The CDR3 runs to 14 residues. CDR1 is MNHEY, CDR2 SVGAGI, per germline. CDR3 region: CASSRTPETLALHF. The CDR3 nucleotides read TGTGCCAGCAGCCGGACGCCCGAAACTTTGGCCCTCCACTTT.

V is TRBV27 and J is TRBJ1-1; D is perhaps TRBD1 (5 bases). Trimming took off 5 bases at V and 0 bases at J, with 31 bases between the two ends. The CDR3 is 21 amino acids. Per the germline V gene, CDR1 is MNHEY and CDR2 is SMNVEV (reference sequence). In DNA form, the CDR3 reads TGTGCCAGCAGTCTCCCAGACCGGGACTCAATACAGTGGGGTATGAACACTGAAGCTTTCTTT. This sequence encodes CASSLPDRDSIQWGMNTEAFF.

The chain recombines TRBV6-6 with TRBJ2-1, with D unresolved. The J call may be in error: the DNA end matches TRBJ2-7 better. The CDR3 contains 13 residues. Per the germline V gene, CDR1 is MNHNY and CDR2 is SVGAGI (reference sequence). The CDR3 DNA follows: TGTGCCAGCAGTTATGCCGCCAGCTACGAGCAGTACTTC. Encoded protein: CASSYAASYEQYF.